This T cell receptor (beta chain) was found in a study of technical replicates of blood from a handful of donors. This CDR3 contains 15 residues. Germline V gives CDR1 SGHTA, CDR2 FQGNSA. Trimming stripped 5 bases from V and 4 bases from J, with 15 bases between. Profiling relied on immunoSEQ multiplex PCR, and the TCRdb table lists in-frame clones only, not all of them. The data show around 60,000 clones, with approximately 92% seen just once and more than 3.5% held by the top ten. This receptor was taken from a human donor in good health. Some clones in this sample may be carry-over from other donors' samples. The sequenced sample was PBMCs. The chain employs TRBV7-2 and TRBJ1-3; D perhaps matches TRBD1 (5 bases). The CDR3 here is CASSPEKGLGNTIYF. The CDR3 region has the DNA TGTGCCAGCAGCCCAGAAAAGGGGTTAGGAAACACCATATATTTT.